The sequence of this T cell receptor beta chain was determined in a study of T-cell reconstitution after alpha-beta-depleted transplantation in children. This sample's TCRbeta library carried unique molecular identifier barcodes. TCRdb called the PCR reads again in MiXCR, with one record for every CDR3 protein. The data contain 600,000 to 700,000 distinct CDR3 sequences, about 15% of them singletons. This clonotype was detected a few times. The CDR3 runs to 14 residues. The V gene lost 7 bases and the J gene lost 4 bases, with 18 bases spanning the gap. The V gene's germline CDR1 is GTSNPN and CDR2 SVGIG (reference sequence).

Sample: PBMCs from the stem cell graft donor, taken from the stem cell graft. V gene TRBV30 combines with J gene TRBJ2-3; tentative D call: TRBD2 (6 bases). This sequence originates from a human donor who donated a stem cell graft to a child with acute myeloid leukemia. The CDR3 loop reads CALLLGRSADTQYF. The CDR3 nucleotides are TGTGCCTTGCTTCTTGGGAGGAGCGCAGATACGCAGTATTTT.